The 6 T cell receptor beta chains below all came from one sample that was sequenced in a study of cytomegalovirus exposure and HLA in healthy donors. Primers: 60 Vbeta forward and 13 Jbeta reverse. Repertoires were generated with immunoSEQ multiplex PCR, while TCRdb's copy carries only in-frame clones and drops some. The sample holds 100,000 to 150,000 clones; 75% to 85% are singletons and the top ten take 4%. The specimen sequenced was PBMCs. The source is a middle-aged woman in good health and CMV-seronegative.

The chain uses TRBV6-5 and TRBJ2-1; 11 bases are a match to TRBD2. Germline lookup yields CDR1 MNHEY and CDR2 SVGAGI. The CDR3 loop spans 14 amino acids. V lost 10 bases to trimming and J lost 7 bases; unmatched junction nucleotides: 9. CDR3 bases: TGTGCCACAAGGGCCGGGACTAGCGGTAATGAGCAGTTCTTC. Translating gives CATRAGTSGNEQFF.

The rearrangement joins TRBV7-9 to TRBJ2-1, with 8 bases matching TRBD2. Germline V gene data show CDR1 as SEHNR and CDR2 as FQNEAQ (reference sequence). Germline trimming cut 1 base from V and 8 bases from J; bases unmatched to any gene: 10. This CDR3 is built from 16 residues. This chain's CDR3 is CASSLGGAGGSDEQFF. DNA for the CDR3: TGTGCCAGCAGCTTAGGAGGTGCGGGAGGCTCAGATGAGCAGTTCTTC.

The V call is TRBV5-1, the J call TRBJ2-1, with TRBD1 matching over 9 bases. Unmatched junction bases numbered 5, after V lost 4 bases and J lost 9 bases. The V gene's germline CDR1 is SGHRS and CDR2 YFSETQ. The CDR3 has 13 residues. CDR3 in DNA: TGCGCCAGCAGCACAGGGACAGGGTTTGAGCAGTTCTTC. Its protein is CASSTGTGFEQFF.

The CDR3 reads CASSPSFRRGDTDTQYF. As DNA, the CDR3 is TGCGCCAGCAGCCCGTCCTTCCGGCGGGGGGACACAGATACGCAGTATTTT. V is TRBV4-3 and J is TRBJ2-3, with 8 bases that match TRBD2. Germline loops: CDR1 LGHNA, CDR2 YSLEER. The CDR3 loop spans 17 amino acids. After removal of 4 bases from V and 2 bases from J, the junction contained 11 bases not matched to a gene.

The CDR3 sequence is CSVGPTGEGNTEAFF. CDR3 in DNA: TGCAGCGTTGGCCCAACGGGGGAGGGGAACACTGAAGCTTTCTTT. The chain couples TRBV29-1 to TRBJ1-1, with TRBD1 as a possible D gene (5 bases). The CDR3 runs to 15 residues. V lost 4 bases and J lost 1, with 16 bases in between. Germline V gene data show CDR1 as SQVTM and CDR2 as ANQGSEA.

The chain combines TRBV2 with TRBJ2-7, with 8 bases matching TRBD1. The germline CDR1 and CDR2 sequences are SNHLY and FYNNEI. The J segment lost 4 bases and the V segment lost 6 bases, leaving 2 bases of the junction unmatched. The CDR3 spans 12 residues. The CDR3 is CASRRQGYEQYF. The CDR3 DNA is TGTGCCAGCAGAAGACAGGGGTACGAGCAGTACTTC. Based on the CDR3 plus reference TRBV2 and TRBJ2-7, the full variable domain is EPEVTQTPSHQVTQMGQEVILRCVPISNHLYFYWYRQILGQKVEFLVSFYNNEISEKSEIFDDQFSVERPDGSNFTLKIRSTKLEDSAMYFCASRRQGYEQYFGPGTRLTVT.